The T cell receptor beta chain described here comes from a study of T cells in Graves' hyperthyroidism and ophthalmopathy. Study information: The blood sample was taken at first diagnosis, before treatment began.

Amplification yielded TCR beta CDR3 regions, with RNA transcripts as the source. During a first-round RT-PCR of the TCR CDR3, the HTBI primer set was used. MiXCR was run by TCRdb on the multiplex PCR reads, yielding one entry per CDR3 protein. The repertoire holds about 520,000 distinct CDR3 sequences, around a quarter seen once, with about 11% in the top ten. Exclusion criteria comprised uncontrolled infection, other autoimmune disease, pregnancy or lactation. This clonotype came up many times. Germline-derived CDR1 and CDR2 are LNHDA and SQIVND (reference sequence). Trimming at V came to 2 bases and at J to 4 bases, leaving 8 bases not matched to a gene. CDR3 length equals 16 residues.

The chain combines TRBV19 with TRBJ1-1, with TRBD1 identical over 9 bases. The receptor was derived from a woman aged 25-40 years with Graves' ophthalmopathy. Sequencing used blood. CDR3 sequence reads: CASSILQGARGTEAFF. The CDR3 nucleotides read TGTGCCAGTAGTATATTACAGGGGGCGCGGGGCACTGAAGCTTTCTTT.